These 29 T cell receptor beta chains came from one sample sequenced in a study of cytomegalovirus exposure and HLA in healthy donors. PCR employed 60 Vbeta and 13 Jbeta primers. The method was immunoSEQ multiplex PCR; TCRdb's version includes in-frame clones alone and lacks a portion of them. The sample has around 150,000 clones; around 77% are singletons. The sequenced sample consisted of PBMCs. These receptors originate from a man aged 25-45 years in good health.

The chain is built from TRBV7-6 and TRBJ1-3; D is ambiguous. CDR1 SGHVS and CDR2 FNYEAQ come from the germline V gene. The germline V and J ends were trimmed by 5 bases and 0 bases, with 14 bases remaining between them. This CDR3 is built from 16 residues. CDR3 DNA: TGTGCCAGCAGCACAACCAGGTTTTCCTCTGGAAACACCATATATTTT. This translates into CASSTTRFSSGNTIYF. The full variable domain, its missing parts supplied by reference TRBV7-6 and TRBJ1-3, is GAGVSQSPRYKVTKRGQDVALRCDPISGHVSLYWYRQALGQGPEFLTYFNYEAQQDKSGLPNDRFSAERPEGSISTLTIQRTEQRDSAMYRCASSTTRFSSGNTIYFGEGSWLTVV.

The chain carries TRBV6-5 and TRBJ1-2; D is unclear. This CDR3 has 14 amino acids. Trimming removed 6 bases at V and 8 bases at J, with 19 bases between. Germline V lookup: CDR1 MNHEY, CDR2 SVGAGI. The DNA of the CDR3 is TGTGCCAGCAGACCCCTGTCAGTTCCCTCAGGCTACACCTTC. Protein sequence: CASRPLSVPSGYTF.

Details on this clone: Other DNA sequences of this sample code for an identical CDR3. J is TRBJ1-6 and V is TRBV30; no reliable D call. The germline V and J ends were trimmed by 4 bases and 8 bases, with 12 bases remaining between them. The V gene's germline CDR1 is GTSNPN and CDR2 SVGIG (reference sequence). The CDR3 spans 13 residues. This chain's CDR3 is CAWTPLADSPLHF. The CDR3 DNA reads TGTGCCTGGACACCACTTGCGGATTCACCCCTCCACTTT.

The chain combines TRBV11-3 with TRBJ2-1; tentatively, D is TRBD2 (6 bases). The CDR3 runs to 13 residues. From germline, CDR1 is SGHNT and CDR2 YENEEA. V gave up 2 bases and J gave up 10 bases, with 12 bases separating them. For the CDR3, the DNA is TGTGCCAGCAGCTTAAGGCCGGCGGGAGAGCAGTTCTTC. This translates into CASSLRPAGEQFF.

J is TRBJ2-7 and V is TRBV10-2, with D perhaps matching TRBD2 (6 bases). Germline lookup yields CDR1 WSHSY and CDR2 SAAADI. The CDR3 contains 13 residues. V lost 7 bases to trimming and J lost 2 bases, with 12 bases between them. This chain's CDR3 is CASIGGVTYEQYF. The CDR3 DNA is TGCGCCAGCATCGGCGGGGTAACCTACGAGCAGTACTTC.

The chain is built from TRBV29-1 and TRBJ2-1; perhaps TRBD2 as D (5 bases). Germline assignment: CDR1 SQVTM and CDR2 ANQGSEA. V was trimmed by 4 bases and J by 8 bases, leaving 9 bases between them. This CDR3 contains 11 residues. The CDR3, as DNA: TGCAGCGTTGCCGGGCGGGATGAGCAGTTCTTC. Protein: CSVAGRDEQFF.

Only one count was recorded for this clone. This chain connects TRBV5-4 to TRBJ1-4; 12 nucleotides align to TRBD1. V was clipped by 4 bases and J by 1 base; unmatched bases: 5. Per the germline V gene, CDR1 is SGHNT and CDR2 is YYREEE (reference sequence). This CDR3 contains 17 residues. CDR3 coding DNA: TGTGCCAGCAGCAACGGGACAGGGGGCGAAACTAATGAAAAACTGTTTTTT. It translates to CASSNGTGGETNEKLFF.

V gene TRBV5-1 combines with J gene TRBJ2-3; D not resolved. CDR1 SGHRS and CDR2 YFSETQ come from the germline V gene. The V gene lost 1 base and the J gene lost 4 bases, with 7 bases spanning the gap. The CDR3 is 13 amino acids. Here the CDR3 reads CASSLRGADTQYF. The CDR3 nucleotides read TGCGCCAGCAGCTTGCGCGGCGCAGATACGCAGTATTTT. The full variable domain, its missing parts supplied by reference TRBV5-1 and TRBJ2-3, is KAGVTQTPRYLIKTRGQQVTLSCSPISGHRSVSWYQQTPGQGLQFLFEYFSETQRNKGNFPGRFSGRQFSNSRSEMNVSTLELGDSALYLCASSLRGADTQYFGPGTRLTVL.

V is TRBV9 and J is TRBJ2-7, with 9 bases matching TRBD1. The J segment lost 6 bases and the V segment lost 4 bases, leaving 5 bases of the junction unmatched. Per germline, CDR1 SGDLS and CDR2 YYNGEE. The CDR3 consists of 13 residues. DNA for the CDR3: TGTGCCAGCAGCACCGGGACAGGGTCCGAGCAGTACTTC. The encoded protein is CASSTGTGSEQYF.

The rearrangement joins TRBV28 to TRBJ2-7; TRBD2 matches 9 bases. With 6 bases clipped from V and 3 bases from J, the junction kept 9 bases outside the gene matches. Germline V CDR1 and CDR2: MDHEN, SYDVKM. The CDR3 extends over 15 amino acids. This CDR3 is CASSGRGSGSYEQYF. CDR3 nucleotide sequence: TGTGCCAGCAGCGGTCGGGGTAGCGGGAGCTACGAGCAGTACTTC.

The chain links TRBV25-1 to TRBJ2-2; TRBD2 matches 7 bases. The CDR3 is 16 amino acids. J lost 7 bases, V lost 4 bases, and 12 bases had no gene match. The germline V gene encodes CDR1 MGHDK and CDR2 SYGVNS. CDR3 sequence: CASSGLNGGSGGELFF. CDR3 coding DNA: TGTGCCAGCAGTGGTTTGAACGGGGGGTCGGGCGGGGAGCTGTTTTTT.

On this clone: Lacking the conserved final phenylalanine or tryptophan, this CDR3 likely reflects a read error. The chain links TRBV5-8 to TRBJ2-7; TRBD2 is a possible D gene (5 bases). CDR3 length: 14 residues. Trimming left V 1 base short and J 0 bases short, with 8 bases between. Germline loops: CDR1 SGHTS, CDR2 YDEGEE. CDR3 bases: TGTGCCAGCAGCTTGAAACGGGACTCCTACGAGCAGTACCTC. It yields the protein CASSLKRDSYEQYL.

This clone was seen more than once but under ten times. J is TRBJ2-1 and V is TRBV28, with 7 nucleotides matching TRBD2. This CDR3 region has 14 residues. V gave up 5 bases and J gave up 5 bases; unmatched junction bases: 6. Germline V gives CDR1 MDHEN, CDR2 SYDVKM. The CDR3 protein is CASSAGTTNNEQFF. The DNA for the CDR3 is TGTGCCAGCAGTGCCGGGACTACGAACAATGAGCAGTTCTTC.

The chain couples TRBV6-1 to TRBJ1-2; D not resolved. Germline V gene sequence: CDR1 MNHNS, CDR2 SASEGT. V lost 7 bases and J lost 0, with 15 bases in between. The CDR3 covers 15 residues. The CDR3 region is CASIQGGLANYGYTF. CDR3 nucleotide sequence: TGTGCCAGCATCCAAGGAGGGTTAGCTAACTATGGCTACACCTTC.

This chain uses TRBV7-9 with TRBJ1-1; D is undetermined. V gave up 4 bases and J gave up 1 base, with 13 bases separating them. The CDR3 is 15 amino acids. Germline V CDR1 and CDR2: SEHNR, FQNEAQ (reference sequence). CDR3 amino acids: CASSSYSSPNTEAFF. CDR3 nucleotides: TGTGCCAGCAGCTCTTACTCATCCCCGAACACTGAAGCTTTCTTT.

The chain couples TRBV6-6 to TRBJ2-3; weak D call: TRBD1 (5 bases). Germline CDR1 and CDR2: MNHNY and SVGAGI (reference sequence). The length of the CDR3 is 14 residues. The V end lost 0 bases, the J end lost 1 base, and 5 bases lay between the germline ends. For the CDR3, the DNA is TGTGCCAGCAGTTACTCCAGGGGCACAGATACGCAGTATTTT. It codes for CASSYSRGTDTQYF.

This chain uses TRBV27 with TRBJ2-7; D is unresolved. The germline V gene has CDR1 MNHEY and CDR2 SMNVEV (reference sequence). The CDR3 is made up of 13 amino acids. Trimming removed 7 bases from V and 5 bases from J, with 15 bases in between. The CDR3 DNA reads TGTGCCAGCACTCTTAGCCGTTCCGACGAGCAGTACTTC. This sequence encodes CASTLSRSDEQYF.

This chain connects TRBV28 to TRBJ1-1; no reliable D call. Germline V CDR1 and CDR2: MDHEN, SYDVKM. This CDR3 contains 16 residues. V was clipped by 2 bases and J by 4 bases, with 17 bases between them. The CDR3 nucleotides are TGTGCCAGCAGTTTACTTTCCCAGTCGGCGGGCACTGAAGCTTTCTTT. Encoded protein: CASSLLSQSAGTEAFF.

The rearrangement joins TRBV5-1 to TRBJ2-5; TRBD2 matches 10 bases. V lost 0 bases and J lost 2; bases outside the gene matches: 7. The CDR3 loop spans 17 amino acids. Germline-derived CDR1 and CDR2 are SGHRS and YFSETQ. The CDR3 DNA is TGCGCCAGCAGCTTGGGACTAGCGGGCACCCCGCAAGAGACCCAGTACTTC. This translates into CASSLGLAGTPQETQYF. The entire variable domain, with the rest obtained from reference TRBV5-1 and TRBJ2-5, is as follows: KAGVTQTPRYLIKTRGQQVTLSCSPISGHRSVSWYQQTPGQGLQFLFEYFSETQRNKGNFPGRFSGRQFSNSRSEMNVSTLELGDSALYLCASSLGLAGTPQETQYFGPGTRLLVL.

V is TRBV5-6 and J is TRBJ2-7; 9 positions agree with TRBD2. Germline CDR1 reads SGHDT; CDR2 reads YYEEEE. The CDR3 is 17 amino acids. The V gene end was trimmed by 0 bases and the J gene end by 5 bases; junction bases not matched to a gene: 12. The DNA for the CDR3 is TGTGCCAGCAGCTTGGCTTGGGGGCGGGAGGGTGCGAACGAGCAGTACTTC. Its translation: CASSLAWGREGANEQYF.

V usage is TRBV27 and J usage is TRBJ2-7; TRBD2 agrees at 8 bases. With 1 base clipped from V and 4 bases from J, the junction kept 12 bases outside the gene matches. The length of the CDR3 is 17 residues. Germline V gene data show CDR1 as MNHEY and CDR2 as SMNVEV (reference sequence). CDR3 DNA sequence: TGTGCCAGCAGTTTATTTTGGCGGGAGGCCGCGGTTTACGAGCAGTACTTC. It is translated as CASSLFWREAAVYEQYF.

Written as DNA, the CDR3 is TGTGCCAGCAGTTCTAATCAGCCCCAGCATTTT. Translated, it gives CASSSNQPQHF. The V and J genes are TRBV5-6 and TRBJ1-5; no reliable D call. The CDR3 consists of 11 residues. Germline V gene lookup returns CDR1 SGHDT and CDR2 YYEEEE. The V gene lost 5 bases and the J gene lost 4 bases, with 4 bases spanning the gap.

This chain joins TRBV15 and TRBJ1-5; D is undetermined. Germline V gene sequence: CDR1 LNHNV, CDR2 YYDKDF (reference sequence). The V end was cut by 5 bases, the J end by 0 bases, with 20 bases between. The CDR3 has 18 residues. CDR3 DNA sequence: TGTGCCACCAGCCCACACGGAGGGCCCGTGGGTAGCAATCAGCCCCAGCATTTT. Protein sequence: CATSPHGGPVGSNQPQHF.

The chain couples TRBV7-6 to TRBJ2-7, with TRBD1 matching over 7 bases. Trimming removed 6 bases from V and 3 bases from J; junction bases left unmatched: 11. The CDR3 has 15 amino acids. Looked up from germline, CDR1 is SGHVS and CDR2 is FNYEAQ. CDR3 nucleotide sequence: TGTGCCAGCAGTCCTGGGACAGATCCTCTCTACGAGCAGTACTTC. Translating gives CASSPGTDPLYEQYF.

The V gene is TRBV19, the J gene TRBJ2-1; 10 bases are shared with TRBD2. Germline trimming cut 5 bases from V and 15 bases from J; bases unmatched to any gene: 7. The CDR3 consists of 12 residues. The V gene's germline CDR1 is LNHDA and CDR2 SQIVND (reference sequence). The CDR3 DNA is TGTGCCAGTAGTCTAGCGGGAGCTACGCGGTTCTTC. Its translation is CASSLAGATRFF. Full variable domain (remainder filled in from reference TRBV19 and TRBJ2-1): DGGITQSPKYLFRKEGQNVTLSCEQNLNHDAMYWYRQDPGQGLRLIYYSQIVNDFQKGDIAEGYSVSREKKESFPLTVTSAQKNPTAFYLCASSLAGATRFFGPGTRLTVL.

This clone has only one observation. The chain employs TRBV19 and TRBJ1-2, with a tentative D call TRBD1 (5 bases). Germline assignment: CDR1 LNHDA and CDR2 SQIVND (reference sequence). V was cut by 5 bases and J by 4 bases, with 11 bases left in between. The CDR3 is 13 amino acids. DNA for the CDR3: TGTGCCAGTAGTTTGGGGCAGCTCTATGGCTACACCTTC. Its protein is CASSLGQLYGYTF.

This chain uses TRBV4-1 with TRBJ2-6, with D possibly being TRBD1 (6 bases). This CDR3 region has 16 residues. Trimming removed 0 bases from V and 2 bases from J, with 8 bases in between. The germline V gene has CDR1 MGHRA and CDR2 YSYEKL. CDR3 residues: CASSQEKGAGANVLTF. The CDR3 DNA follows: TGCGCCAGCAGCCAAGAAAAGGGGGCTGGGGCCAACGTCCTGACTTTC.

This chain uses TRBV6-6 with TRBJ2-2; 8 bases map to TRBD2. J gave up 7 bases and V 6 bases, and 10 bases lay outside the gene matches. The CDR3 consists of 15 residues. Germline lookup yields CDR1 MNHNY and CDR2 SVGAGI (reference sequence). In nucleotides, the CDR3 is TGTGCCAGCAGGCCGCGGGGGGCAGTTGGCGGGGAGCTGTTTTTT. Its translation is CASRPRGAVGGELFF.

This clone was found once. The rearrangement joins TRBV30 to TRBJ2-6; TRBD2 agrees at 8 bases. The ends lost 8 bases at V and 4 bases at J; junction bases unmatched: 16. Per germline, CDR1 GTSNPN and CDR2 SVGIG (reference sequence). The CDR3 loop spans 17 amino acids. Here the CDR3 reads CAEAGGGLGFGANVLTF. The CDR3 DNA reads TGTGCCGAGGCCGGGGGGGGGCTAGGGTTCGGGGCCAACGTCCTGACTTTC.